This T cell receptor beta chain was observed in a study of blood T cell repertoires in COVID-19. Study at large: Samples taken during acute and convalescent COVID-19 were collected in the United States, Italy and Spain.

Measured with immunoSEQ multiplex PCR; TCRdb has only the in-frame clones, and not every one. The top ten clones hold roughly 3% of a sample with about 380,000 clones, less than 90% of them seen once. Input material: PBMCs or T cells enriched from blood (not recorded which). This TCR was recovered from a young woman who had recovered from COVID-19.

The CDR3: CASSQDWGTGETEAFF. The CDR3 DNA follows: TGTGCCAGCAGCCAAGATTGGGGGACAGGGGAAACTGAAGCTTTCTTT. V is TRBV3-1 (or the pseudogene TRBV3-2) and J is TRBJ1-1, with TRBD1 identical over 10 bases. CDR1 and CDR2 from the germline V gene are LGHDT and YNNKEL (reference sequence). V lost 0 bases to trimming and J lost 5 bases; unmatched junction nucleotides: 6. The CDR3 covers 16 residues.